Listed here is a single T cell receptor (beta chain). This sample was included in a study of blood T cell repertoires in COVID-19. The CDR3 loop spans 14 amino acids. The V and J ends lost 4 bases and 6 bases respectively, with 13 bases between them. Germline CDR1 reads MGHRA; CDR2 reads YSYEKL. Sequenced by immunoSEQ multiplex PCR; TCRdb stores in-frame clones only, minus some. Here the sample spans about 190,000 clones, approximately 82% being singletons. This clonotype originated in a woman aged 45 to 65 who had recovered from COVID-19. The sequenced sample was PBMCs or T cells enriched from blood (not recorded which). The V and J genes are TRBV4-1 and TRBJ2-1; weak D call: TRBD1 (6 bases). CDR3: CASSPGELRNEQFF. In DNA form, the CDR3 reads TGCGCCAGCAGCCCAGGGGAGCTGCGCAATGAGCAGTTCTTC.